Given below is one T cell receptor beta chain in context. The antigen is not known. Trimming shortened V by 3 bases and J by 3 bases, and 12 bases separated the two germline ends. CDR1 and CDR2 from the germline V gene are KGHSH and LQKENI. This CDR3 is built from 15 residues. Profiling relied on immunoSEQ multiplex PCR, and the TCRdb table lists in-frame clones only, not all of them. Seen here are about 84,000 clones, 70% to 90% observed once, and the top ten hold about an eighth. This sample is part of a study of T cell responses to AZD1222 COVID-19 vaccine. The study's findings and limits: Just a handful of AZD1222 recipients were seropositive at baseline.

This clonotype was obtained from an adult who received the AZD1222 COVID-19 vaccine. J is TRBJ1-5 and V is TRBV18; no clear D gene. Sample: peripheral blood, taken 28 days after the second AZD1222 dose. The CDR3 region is CASSPGRRDNQPQHF. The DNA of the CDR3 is TGTGCCAGCTCACCGGGCAGGAGGGACAATCAGCCCCAGCATTTT.